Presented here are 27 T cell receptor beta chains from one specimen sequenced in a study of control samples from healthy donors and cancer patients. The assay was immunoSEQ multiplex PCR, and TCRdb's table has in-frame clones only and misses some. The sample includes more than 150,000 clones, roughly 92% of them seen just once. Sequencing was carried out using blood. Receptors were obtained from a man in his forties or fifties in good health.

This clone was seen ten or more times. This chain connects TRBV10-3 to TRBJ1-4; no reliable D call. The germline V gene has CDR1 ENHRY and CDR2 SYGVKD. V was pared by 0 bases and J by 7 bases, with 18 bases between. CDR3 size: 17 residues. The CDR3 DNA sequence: TGTGCCATCAGTGAGTCGAGTTTCAAGGGAAGCGGTGAAAAACTGTTTTTT. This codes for CAISESSFKGSGEKLFF.

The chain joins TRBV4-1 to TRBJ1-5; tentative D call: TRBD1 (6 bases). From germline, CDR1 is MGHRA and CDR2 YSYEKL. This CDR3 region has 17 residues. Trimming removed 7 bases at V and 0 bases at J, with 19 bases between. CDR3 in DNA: TGCGCCAGCACCCCTTACCCTGGACAGTATAGCAATCAGCCCCAGCATTTT. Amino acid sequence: CASTPYPGQYSNQPQHF.

The CDR3 loop is CASSRRTGSTGRETQYF. Written as DNA, the CDR3 is TGTGCCAGTAGTAGGCGGACAGGGAGCACGGGGAGAGAGACCCAGTACTTC. V is TRBV19 and J is TRBJ2-5; TRBD1 agrees at 8 bases. This CDR3 contains 17 residues. Germline V CDR1 and CDR2: LNHDA, SQIVND (reference sequence). V gave up 4 bases and J gave up 4 bases; unmatched junction bases: 14.

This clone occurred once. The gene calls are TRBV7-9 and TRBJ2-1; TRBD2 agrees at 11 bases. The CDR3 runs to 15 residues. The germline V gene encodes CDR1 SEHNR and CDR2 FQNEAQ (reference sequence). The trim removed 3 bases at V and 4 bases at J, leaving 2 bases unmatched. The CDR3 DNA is TGTGCCAGCAGCTTGACTAGCGGGATGTACAATGAGCAGTTCTTC. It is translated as CASSLTSGMYNEQFF. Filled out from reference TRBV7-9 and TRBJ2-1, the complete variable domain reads DTGVSQNPRHKITKRGQNVTFRCDPISEHNRLYWYRQTLGQGPEFLTYFQNEAQLEKSRLLSDRFSAERPKGSFSTLEIQRTEQGDSAMYLCASSLTSGMYNEQFFGPGTRLTVL.

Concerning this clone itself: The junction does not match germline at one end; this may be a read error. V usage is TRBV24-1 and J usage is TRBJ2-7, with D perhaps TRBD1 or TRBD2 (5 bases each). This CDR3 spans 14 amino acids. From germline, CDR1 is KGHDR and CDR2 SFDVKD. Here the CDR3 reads CATVGRGASHEQYF. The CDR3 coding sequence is TGTGCCACCGTCGGGCGAGGGGCCTCCCACGAGCAGTACTTC.

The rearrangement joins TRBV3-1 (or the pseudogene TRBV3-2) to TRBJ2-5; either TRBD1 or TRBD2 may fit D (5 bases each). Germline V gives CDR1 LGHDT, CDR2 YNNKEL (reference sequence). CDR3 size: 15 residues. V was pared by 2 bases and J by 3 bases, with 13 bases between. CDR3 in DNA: TGTGCCAGCAGCCAACTCCGGGACCGCAAAGAGACCCAGTACTTC. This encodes CASSQLRDRKETQYF.

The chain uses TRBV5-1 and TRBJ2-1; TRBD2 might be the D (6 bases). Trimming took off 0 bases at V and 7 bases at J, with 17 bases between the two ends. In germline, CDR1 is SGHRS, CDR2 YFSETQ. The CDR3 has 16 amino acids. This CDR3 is CASSLASRGSSNEQFF. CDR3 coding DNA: TGCGCCAGCAGCTTGGCATCCCGGGGGAGTAGTAATGAGCAGTTCTTC.

The CDR3 here is CASSPASERTDTQYF. The CDR3 DNA reads as TGTGCCAGCAGCCCAGCCAGTGAACGCACAGATACGCAGTATTTT. The chain is built from TRBV5-8 and TRBJ2-3; the D is unclear. This CDR3 has 15 residues. Trimming removed 4 bases from V and 1 base from J, with 13 bases in between. The germline CDR1 and CDR2 sequences are SGHTS and YDEGEE.

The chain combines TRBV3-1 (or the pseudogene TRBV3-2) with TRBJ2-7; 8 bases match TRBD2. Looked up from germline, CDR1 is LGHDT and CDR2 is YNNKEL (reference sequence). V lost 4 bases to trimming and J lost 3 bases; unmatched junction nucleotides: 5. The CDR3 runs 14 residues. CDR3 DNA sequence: TGTGCCAGCAGCCCCGGGACTAGGGTCTACGAGCAGTACTTC. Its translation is CASSPGTRVYEQYF.

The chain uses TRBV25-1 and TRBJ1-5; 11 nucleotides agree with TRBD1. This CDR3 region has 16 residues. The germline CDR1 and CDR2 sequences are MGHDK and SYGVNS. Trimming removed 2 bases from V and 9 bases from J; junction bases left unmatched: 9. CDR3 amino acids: CASSEGTGGTPSPQHF. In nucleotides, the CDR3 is TGTGCCAGCAGTGAAGGGACAGGGGGTACCCCATCGCCCCAGCATTTT.

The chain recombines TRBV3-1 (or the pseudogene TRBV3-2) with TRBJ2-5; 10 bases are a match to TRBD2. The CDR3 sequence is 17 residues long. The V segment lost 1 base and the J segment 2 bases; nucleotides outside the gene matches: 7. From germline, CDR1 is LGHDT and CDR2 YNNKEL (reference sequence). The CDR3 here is CASSQGLLAGQQETQYF. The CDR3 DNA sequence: TGTGCCAGCAGCCAAGGACTACTAGCGGGACAGCAAGAGACCCAGTACTTC.

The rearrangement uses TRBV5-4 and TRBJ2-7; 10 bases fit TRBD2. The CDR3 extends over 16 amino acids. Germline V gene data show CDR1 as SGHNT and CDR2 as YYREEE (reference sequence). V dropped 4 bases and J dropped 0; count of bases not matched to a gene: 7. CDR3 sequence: CASSAGLAATSYEQYF. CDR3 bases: TGTGCCAGCAGCGCCGGACTAGCGGCGACCTCCTACGAGCAGTACTTC.

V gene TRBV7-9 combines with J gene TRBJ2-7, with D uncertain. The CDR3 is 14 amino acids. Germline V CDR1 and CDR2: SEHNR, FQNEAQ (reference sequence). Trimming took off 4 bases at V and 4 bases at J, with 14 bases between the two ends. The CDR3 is CASSSPGWPYEQYF. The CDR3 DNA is TGTGCCAGCAGCTCCCCGGGTTGGCCGTACGAGCAGTACTTC.

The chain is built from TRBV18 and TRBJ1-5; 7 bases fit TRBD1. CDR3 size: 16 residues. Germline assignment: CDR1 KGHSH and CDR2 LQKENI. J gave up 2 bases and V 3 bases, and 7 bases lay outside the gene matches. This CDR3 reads CASSPDRVAGNQPQHF. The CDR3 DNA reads TGTGCCAGCTCACCCGACAGGGTCGCGGGCAATCAGCCCCAGCATTTT.

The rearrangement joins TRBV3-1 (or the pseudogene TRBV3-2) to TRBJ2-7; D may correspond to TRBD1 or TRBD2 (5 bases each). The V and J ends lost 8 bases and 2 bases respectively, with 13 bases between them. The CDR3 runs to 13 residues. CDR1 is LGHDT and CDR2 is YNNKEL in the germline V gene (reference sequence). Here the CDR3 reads CASQGRSTYEQYF. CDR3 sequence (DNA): TGTGCCAGCCAGGGACGGTCGACCTACGAGCAGTACTTC.

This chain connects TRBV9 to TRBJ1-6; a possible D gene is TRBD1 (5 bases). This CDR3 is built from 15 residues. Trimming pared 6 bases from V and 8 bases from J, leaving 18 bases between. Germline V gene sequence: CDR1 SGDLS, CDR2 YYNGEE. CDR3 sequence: CASTPGQGKYSPLHF. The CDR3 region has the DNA TGTGCCAGCACCCCCGGGCAGGGCAAGTATTCACCCCTCCACTTT. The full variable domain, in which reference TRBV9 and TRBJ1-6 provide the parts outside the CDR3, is DSGVTQTPKHLITATGQRVTLRCSPRSGDLSVYWYQQSLDQGLQFLIQYYNGEERAKGNILERFSAQQFPDLHSELNLSSLELGDSALYFCASTPGQGKYSPLHFGNGTRLTVT.

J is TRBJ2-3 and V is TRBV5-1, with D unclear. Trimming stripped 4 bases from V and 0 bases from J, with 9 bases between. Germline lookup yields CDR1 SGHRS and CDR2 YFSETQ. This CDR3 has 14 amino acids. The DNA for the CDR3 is TGCGCCAGCAGCCTTCCCGGAAGCACAGATACGCAGTATTTT. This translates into CASSLPGSTDTQYF. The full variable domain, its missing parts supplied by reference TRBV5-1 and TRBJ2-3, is KAGVTQTPRYLIKTRGQQVTLSCSPISGHRSVSWYQQTPGQGLQFLFEYFSETQRNKGNFPGRFSGRQFSNSRSEMNVSTLELGDSALYLCASSLPGSTDTQYFGPGTRLTVL.

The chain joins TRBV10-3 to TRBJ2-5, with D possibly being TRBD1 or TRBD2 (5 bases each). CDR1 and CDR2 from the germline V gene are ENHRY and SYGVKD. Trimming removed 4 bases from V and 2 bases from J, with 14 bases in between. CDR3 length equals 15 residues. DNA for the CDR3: TGTGCCATCAGTGCAGGGACGGGCCGTCAAGAGACCCAGTACTTC. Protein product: CAISAGTGRQETQYF.

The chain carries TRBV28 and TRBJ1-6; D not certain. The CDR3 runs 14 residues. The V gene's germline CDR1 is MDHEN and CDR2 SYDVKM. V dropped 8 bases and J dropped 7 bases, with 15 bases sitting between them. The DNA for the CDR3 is TGTGCCAGCCAACGGACTGGGCAGAATTCACCCCTCCACTTT. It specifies CASQRTGQNSPLHF.

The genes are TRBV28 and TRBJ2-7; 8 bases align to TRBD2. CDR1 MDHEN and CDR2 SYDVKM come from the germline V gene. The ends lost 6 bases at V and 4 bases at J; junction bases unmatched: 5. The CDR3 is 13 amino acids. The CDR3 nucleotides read TGTGCCAGCAGAGCGGGAGCGGGGTACGAGCAGTACTTC. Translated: CASRAGAGYEQYF.

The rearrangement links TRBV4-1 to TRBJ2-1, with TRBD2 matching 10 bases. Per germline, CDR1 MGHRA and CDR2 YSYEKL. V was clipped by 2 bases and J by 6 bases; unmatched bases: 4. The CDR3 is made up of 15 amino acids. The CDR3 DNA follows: TGCGCCAGCAGCCAAATTGGACTAGCGGTCAATGAGCAGTTCTTC. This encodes CASSQIGLAVNEQFF.

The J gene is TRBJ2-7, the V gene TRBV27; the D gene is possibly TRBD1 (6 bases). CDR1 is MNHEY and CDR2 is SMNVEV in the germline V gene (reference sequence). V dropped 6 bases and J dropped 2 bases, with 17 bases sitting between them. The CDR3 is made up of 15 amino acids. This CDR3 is CASRRSPDSTYEQYF. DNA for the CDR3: TGTGCCAGCAGAAGGAGTCCGGACAGCACCTACGAGCAGTACTTC.

This CDR3 is CASSLDRGHYGYTF. The CDR3 DNA reads TGTGCCAGCAGCCTAGACAGGGGACACTATGGCTACACCTTC. This chain joins TRBV28 and TRBJ1-2; 8 nucleotides match TRBD1. This CDR3 region has 14 residues. In germline, CDR1 is MDHEN, CDR2 SYDVKM. The junction had 6 bases not matched to a gene; V was cut back by 6 bases and J by 3 bases.

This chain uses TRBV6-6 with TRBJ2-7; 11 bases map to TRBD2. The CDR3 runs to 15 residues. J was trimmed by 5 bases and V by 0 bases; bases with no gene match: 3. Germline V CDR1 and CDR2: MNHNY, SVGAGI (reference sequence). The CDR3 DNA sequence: TGTGCCAGCAGTTACTCGCTAGCGGGAGGCAACGAGCAGTACTTC. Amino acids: CASSYSLAGGNEQYF.

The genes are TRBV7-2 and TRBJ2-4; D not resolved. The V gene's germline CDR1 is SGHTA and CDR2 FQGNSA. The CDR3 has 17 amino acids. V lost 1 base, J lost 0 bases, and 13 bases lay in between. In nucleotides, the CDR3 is TGTGCCAGCAGCTTAGTTACTGGGGTTTTAGCCAAAAACATTCAGTACTTC. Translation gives CASSLVTGVLAKNIQYF.

The chain's CDR3 is CASSFGRATYEQYF. CDR3 DNA: TGTGCCAGCAGCTTTGGGAGAGCTACCTACGAGCAGTACTTC. The rearrangement uses TRBV5-5 and TRBJ2-7; tentative D call: TRBD2 (5 bases). Germline CDR1 is SGHKS and CDR2 is YYEKEE (reference sequence). This CDR3 has 14 residues. The ends were cut back, 2 bases at V and 2 bases at J, with 11 bases in the middle.

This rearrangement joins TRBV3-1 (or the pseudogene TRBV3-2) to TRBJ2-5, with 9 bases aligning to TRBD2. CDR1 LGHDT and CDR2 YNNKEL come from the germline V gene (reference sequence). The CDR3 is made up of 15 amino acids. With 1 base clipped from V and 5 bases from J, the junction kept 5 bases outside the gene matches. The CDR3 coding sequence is TGTGCCAGCAGCCAAGGGCTAGCGGGGCCTGAGACCCAGTACTTC. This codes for CASSQGLAGPETQYF.